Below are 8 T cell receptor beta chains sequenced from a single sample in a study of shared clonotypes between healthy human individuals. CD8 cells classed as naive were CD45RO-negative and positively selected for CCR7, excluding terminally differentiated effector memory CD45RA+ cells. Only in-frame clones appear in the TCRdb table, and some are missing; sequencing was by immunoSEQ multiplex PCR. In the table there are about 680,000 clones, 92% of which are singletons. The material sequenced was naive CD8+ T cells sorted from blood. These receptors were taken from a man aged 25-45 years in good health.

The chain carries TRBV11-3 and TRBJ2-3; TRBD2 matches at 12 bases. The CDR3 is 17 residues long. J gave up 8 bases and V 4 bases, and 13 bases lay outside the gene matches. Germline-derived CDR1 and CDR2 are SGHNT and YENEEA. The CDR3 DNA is TGTGCCAGCAGCTCACTCACTAGCGGGAGGACCGAGGGTACGCAGTATTTT. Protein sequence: CASSSLTSGRTEGTQYF.

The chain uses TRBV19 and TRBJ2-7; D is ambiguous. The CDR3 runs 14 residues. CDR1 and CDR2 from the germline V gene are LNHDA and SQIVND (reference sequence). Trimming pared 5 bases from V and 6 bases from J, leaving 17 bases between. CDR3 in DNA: TGTGCCAGTAGTTTCACTACCGGCGTCAGCGAGCAGTACTTC. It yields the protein CASSFTTGVSEQYF.

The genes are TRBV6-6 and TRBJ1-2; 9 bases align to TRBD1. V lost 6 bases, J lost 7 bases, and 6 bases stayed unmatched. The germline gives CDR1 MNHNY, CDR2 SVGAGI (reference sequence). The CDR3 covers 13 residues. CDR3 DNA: TGTGCCAGCAGAAAACAGGGGGCTGGTGGCTACACCTTC. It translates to CASRKQGAGGYTF.

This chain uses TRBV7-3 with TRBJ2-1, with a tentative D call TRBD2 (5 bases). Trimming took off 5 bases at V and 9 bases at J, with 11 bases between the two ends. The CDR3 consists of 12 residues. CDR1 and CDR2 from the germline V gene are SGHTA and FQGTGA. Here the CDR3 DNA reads TGTGCCAGCAGCCCCGATGCGGGTGAGCAGTTCTTC. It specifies CASSPDAGEQFF.

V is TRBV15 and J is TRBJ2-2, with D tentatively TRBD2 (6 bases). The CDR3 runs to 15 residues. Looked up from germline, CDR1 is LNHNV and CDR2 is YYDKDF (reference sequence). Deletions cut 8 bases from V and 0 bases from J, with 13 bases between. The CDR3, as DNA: TGTGCCACCGGGAATGGCGGGACGAACACCGGGGAGCTGTTTTTT. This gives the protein CATGNGGTNTGELFF. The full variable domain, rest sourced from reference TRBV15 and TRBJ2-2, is DAMVIQNPRYQVTQFGKPVTLSCSQTLNHNVMYWYQQKSSQAPKLLFHYYDKDFNNEADTPDNFQSRRPNTSFCFLDIRSPGLGDTAMYLCATGNGGTNTGELFFGEGSRLTVL.

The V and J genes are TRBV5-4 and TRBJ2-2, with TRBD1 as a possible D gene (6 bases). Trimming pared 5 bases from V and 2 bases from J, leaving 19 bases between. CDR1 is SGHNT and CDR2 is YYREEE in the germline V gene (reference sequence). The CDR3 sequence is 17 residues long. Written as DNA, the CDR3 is TGTGCCAGCAGGACCCACACCACAGGGTTAAACACCGGGGAGCTGTTTTTT. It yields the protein CASRTHTTGLNTGELFF.

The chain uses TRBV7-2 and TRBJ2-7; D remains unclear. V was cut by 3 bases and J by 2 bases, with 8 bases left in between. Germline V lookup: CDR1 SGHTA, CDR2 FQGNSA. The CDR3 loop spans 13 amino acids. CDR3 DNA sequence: TGTGCCAGCAGCTTTTTTAATACCTACGAGCAGTACTTC. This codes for CASSFFNTYEQYF.

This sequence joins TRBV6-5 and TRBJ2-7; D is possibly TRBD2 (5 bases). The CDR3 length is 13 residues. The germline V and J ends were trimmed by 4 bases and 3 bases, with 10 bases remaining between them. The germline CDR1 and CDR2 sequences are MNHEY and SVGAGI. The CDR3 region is CASSLARNYEQYF. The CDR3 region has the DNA TGTGCCAGCAGTTTAGCGAGGAACTACGAGCAGTACTTC.